One and the same sample provided the 24 T cell receptor beta chains below, sequenced in a study of blood T cell repertoires in COVID-19 (dated by TCRdb to the early 2020s). Preparation of the library involved the immunoSEQ multiplex PCR assay. Here the immuneACCESS table is served through TCRdb, limited to in-frame sequences with V and J called. Missing clones are a known gap in these copies; in checked studies unresolved V genes cover under half, and the rest lacks a known reason. The sample data list 250,000 or so clones, and roughly 89% of these were observed just once. Approximately 5% of the sample is taken by the ten largest. Sequencing was carried out using peripheral blood. The origin of the receptors is a woman aged 40 to 50 who had recovered from COVID-19.

This clone was found once. The chain links TRBV12-3 or TRBV12-4 to TRBJ2-7; D may be TRBD2 (6 bases). Trimming stripped 2 bases from V and 9 bases from J, with 14 bases between. This CDR3 region has 13 residues. Written as DNA, the CDR3 is TGTGCCAGCAGTTTAAAGGTCGGAGGGGCGCAGTACGTC. It specifies CASSLKVGGAQYV.

This chain links TRBV5-4 with TRBJ2-3, with 10 bases that match TRBD2. The CDR3 is 16 residues long. The trim removed 3 bases at V and 2 bases at J, leaving 6 bases unmatched. Germline-derived CDR1 and CDR2 are SGHNT and YYREEE (reference sequence). The CDR3: CASSSGLASPTDTQYF. The CDR3 nucleotides read TGTGCCAGCAGCTCGGGACTAGCGTCGCCCACAGATACGCAGTATTTT.

The rearrangement links TRBV20-1 to TRBJ2-3; TRBD2 agrees at 8 bases. This CDR3 has 14 residues. Losses at the gene ends were 3 bases for V and 5 bases for J; bases not matched to a gene: 7. Germline-derived CDR1 and CDR2 are DFQATT and SNEGSKA (reference sequence). The CDR3 region has the DNA TGCAGTGCTAGTGGAGCGGGAGTGGGAGATACGCAGTATTTT. Protein product: CSASGAGVGDTQYF.

J is TRBJ2-4 and V is TRBV7-9; D may be TRBD1 (6 bases). The CDR3 runs 19 residues. V lost 2 bases, J lost 2 bases, and 22 bases lay in between. Germline CDR1 is SEHNR and CDR2 is FQNEAQ (reference sequence). The chain's CDR3 is CASSLYLRGLGVSKNIQYF. In nucleotides, the CDR3 is TGTGCCAGCAGCTTATACCTCAGGGGTCTAGGGGTTTCCAAAAACATTCAGTACTTC.

The genes are TRBV28 and TRBJ1-4; 8 bases are a match to TRBD1. V dropped 5 bases and J dropped 4; count of bases not matched to a gene: 3. Germline CDR1 is MDHEN and CDR2 is SYDVKM. The CDR3 length is 14 residues. The CDR3 region is CASSDRGINEKLFF. The DNA for the CDR3 is TGTGCCAGCAGTGACAGGGGCATTAATGAAAAACTGTTTTTT.

CDR3 protein: CASSYPRRGDASYEQYF. The CDR3, as DNA: TGTGCCAGCAGTTACCCCCGGCGGGGGGACGCCTCCTACGAGCAGTACTTC. The gene calls are TRBV6-2 or TRBV6-3 and TRBJ2-7; 8 bases match TRBD2. Per germline, CDR1 MNHEY and CDR2 SVGEGT. The CDR3 runs to 17 residues. With V trimmed by 2 bases and J by 0 bases, 9 bases remained unmatched.

This rearrangement joins TRBV3-1 (or the pseudogene TRBV3-2) to TRBJ2-5; D not certain. The CDR3 loop spans 14 amino acids. Germline assignment: CDR1 LGHDT and CDR2 YNNKEL (reference sequence). V lost 2 bases, J lost 1 base, and 8 bases lay in between. CDR3: CASSQRHGQETQYF. CDR3 nucleotide sequence: TGTGCCAGCAGCCAACGTCACGGCCAAGAGACCCAGTACTTC.

The chain couples TRBV29-1 to TRBJ1-1, with a possible D match to TRBD1 (6 bases). Germline CDR1 reads SQVTM; CDR2 reads ANQGSEA. Deletions cut 1 base from V and 3 bases from J, with 15 bases between. This CDR3 has 15 residues. The CDR3 coding sequence is TGCAGCGTTGAAGGTGGGCAGGGGACCTACACTGAAGCTTTCTTT. This codes for CSVEGGQGTYTEAFF.

The gene calls are TRBV6-5 and TRBJ2-3; 9 bases map to TRBD1. Germline trimming cut 1 base from V and 6 bases from J; bases unmatched to any gene: 8. This CDR3 has 16 residues. Germline V gives CDR1 MNHEY, CDR2 SVGAGI. The CDR3 sequence: CASSYLGQGLLDTQYF. Written as DNA, the CDR3 is TGTGCCAGCAGTTACTTGGGACAGGGTTTGTTGGATACGCAGTATTTT.

The chain uses TRBV27 and TRBJ2-6; possible D gene TRBD2, 6 bases. Trimming cost V 10 bases and J 4 bases, with 32 bases left between them. This CDR3 spans 20 amino acids. Germline CDR1 MNHEY, CDR2 SMNVEV (reference sequence). The CDR3 region is CATYPLTPGLRLGGANVLTF. The CDR3 DNA reads as TGTGCCACCTACCCTTTAACTCCGGGACTGCGCCTAGGGGGGGCCAACGTCCTGACTTTC. The entire variable domain, with the rest obtained from reference TRBV27 and TRBJ2-6, is as follows: EAQVTQNPRYLITVTGKKLTVTCSQNMNHEYMSWYRQDPGLGLRQIYYSMNVEVTDKGDVPEGYKVSRKEKRNFPLILESPSPNQTSLYFCATYPLTPGLRLGGANVLTFGAGSRLTVL.

The rearrangement links TRBV10-2 to TRBJ1-2, with 11 bases that match TRBD1. Germline lookup yields CDR1 WSHSY and CDR2 SAAADI. The CDR3 spans 15 residues. Unmatched junction bases numbered 8, after V lost 6 bases and J lost 5 bases. For the CDR3, the DNA is TGCGCCAGCAGAATTCCGGGACAGGGGGTATATGGCTACACCTTC. Protein: CASRIPGQGVYGYTF.

The chain joins TRBV27 to TRBJ1-2; D possibly corresponds to TRBD1 (5 bases). The germline V gene encodes CDR1 MNHEY and CDR2 SMNVEV (reference sequence). The CDR3 is made up of 16 amino acids. V was trimmed by 7 bases and J by 2 bases, leaving 20 bases between them. This CDR3 reads CASNPGGGRQNYGYTF. The CDR3 DNA follows: TGTGCCAGCAATCCCGGCGGGGGACGGCAGAACTATGGCTACACCTTC.

This sequence joins TRBV6-5 and TRBJ1-1, with a weak D call TRBD1 (6 bases). Trimming removed 6 bases from V and 0 bases from J, with 14 bases in between. Germline V gene sequence: CDR1 MNHEY, CDR2 SVGAGI. CDR3 length: 15 amino acids. CDR3 region: CASRQPGHMNTEAFF. The CDR3, as DNA: TGTGCCAGCAGACAACCGGGACATATGAACACTGAAGCTTTCTTT.

The V and J genes are TRBV19 and TRBJ2-2; 7 bases match TRBD2. The germline CDR1 and CDR2 sequences are LNHDA and SQIVND (reference sequence). This CDR3 comprises 14 residues. Germline trimming cut 3 bases from V and 2 bases from J; bases unmatched to any gene: 0. The DNA for the CDR3 is TGTGCCAGTAGTATGGGACTAAACACCGGGGAGCTGTTTTTT. Translated, it gives CASSMGLNTGELFF.

The chain links TRBV5-8 to TRBJ2-7; no firm D call. This CDR3 comprises 12 residues. Trimming took off 2 bases at V and 4 bases at J, with 7 bases between the two ends. Germline-derived CDR1 and CDR2 are SGHTS and YDEGEE. This chain's CDR3 is CASSLLKYEQYV. DNA for the CDR3: TGTGCCAGCAGCTTACTAAAATACGAGCAGTACGTC.

The CDR3 nucleotides read TGTGCCAGCAGCTCGTTACAGGTGAACACTGAAGCTTTCTTT. It encodes CASSSLQVNTEAFF. The rearrangement uses TRBV7-9 and TRBJ1-1, with a tentative D call TRBD1 (5 bases). V was shortened by 4 bases and J by 0 bases, with 9 bases between the two germline ends. The CDR3 totals 14 residues. Germline-derived CDR1 and CDR2 are SEHNR and FQNEAQ (reference sequence).

V usage is TRBV7-8 and J usage is TRBJ1-2; D gene unclear. The CDR3 has 12 residues. V shed 5 bases and J shed 7 bases, with 11 bases lying between them. Germline CDR1 reads SGHVS; CDR2 reads FQNEAQ. Here the CDR3 DNA reads TGTGCCAGCAGCGAATCAGGCGCTGGCTACACCTTC. This codes for CASSESGAGYTF.

The V and J genes are TRBV18 and TRBJ1-1, with 9 positions matching TRBD1. V was clipped by 6 bases and J by 3 bases; unmatched bases: 11. CDR1 is KGHSH, CDR2 LQKENI, per germline. This CDR3 contains 16 residues. For the CDR3, the DNA is TGTGCCAGCTCTTTTAGACGGGACAGGGTGGACACTGAAGCTTTCTTT. Translating it yields CASSFRRDRVDTEAFF.

The J gene is TRBJ2-2, the V gene TRBV9, with D possibly matching TRBD1 (5 bases). The CDR3 is made up of 17 amino acids. The V end lost 4 bases, the J end lost 3 bases, and 19 bases lay between the germline ends. CDR1 and CDR2 (germline): SGDLS, YYNGEE. CDR3 loop: CASSPLGAGYHTGELFF. The CDR3 nucleotides read TGTGCCAGCAGCCCCTTGGGCGCAGGGTACCACACCGGGGAGCTGTTTTTT.

CDR3 DNA sequence: TGTGCCATCAGTGGCCACAGAACGAACACCGGGGAGCTGTTTTTT. The encoded protein is CAISGHRTNTGELFF. This sequence joins TRBV10-3 and TRBJ2-2; no firm D call. The CDR3 covers 15 residues. Trimming left V 4 bases short and J 0 bases short, with 9 bases between. Per germline, CDR1 ENHRY and CDR2 SYGVKD.

The chain combines TRBV14 with TRBJ2-3; 7 bases align to TRBD2. The CDR3 has 15 residues. Trimming at V came to 4 bases and at J to 1 base, leaving 5 bases not matched to a gene. Germline V CDR1 and CDR2: SGHDN, FVKESK. The CDR3 DNA reads TGTGCCAGCAGCCCGGTAGCGGGTCGCACAGATACGCAGTATTTT. Residues: CASSPVAGRTDTQYF.

The chain joins TRBV6-2 or TRBV6-3 to TRBJ2-5, with 8 positions matching TRBD2. Germline V CDR1 and CDR2: MNHEY, SVGEGT. This CDR3 is built from 16 residues. The ends lost 2 bases at V and 5 bases at J; junction bases unmatched: 10. The CDR3 sequence is CASSYQSGRVRETQYF. CDR3 coding DNA: TGTGCCAGCAGTTACCAGAGCGGGAGAGTTCGGGAGACCCAGTACTTC.

The chain recombines TRBV7-8 with TRBJ2-7, with 13 bases lining up with TRBD2. The length of the CDR3 is 17 residues. Germline V gene lookup returns CDR1 SGHVS and CDR2 FQNEAQ. V lost 5 bases to trimming and J lost 7 bases; unmatched junction nucleotides: 14. CDR3 amino acids: CASSPRTSGRKGDEQYV. CDR3 coding DNA: TGTGCCAGCAGCCCTAGGACTAGCGGGAGAAAGGGTGATGAGCAGTACGTC.

The chain couples TRBV5-5 to TRBJ1-4; maybe TRBD1 (5 bases). Germline V gene sequence: CDR1 SGHKS, CDR2 YYEKEE (reference sequence). V was clipped by 2 bases and J by 4 bases, with 9 bases between them. This CDR3 spans 14 amino acids. Written as DNA, the CDR3 is TGTGCCAGCAGCTTTGTGGGGGGTAATGAAAAACTGTTTTTT. Protein product: CASSFVGGNEKLFF.